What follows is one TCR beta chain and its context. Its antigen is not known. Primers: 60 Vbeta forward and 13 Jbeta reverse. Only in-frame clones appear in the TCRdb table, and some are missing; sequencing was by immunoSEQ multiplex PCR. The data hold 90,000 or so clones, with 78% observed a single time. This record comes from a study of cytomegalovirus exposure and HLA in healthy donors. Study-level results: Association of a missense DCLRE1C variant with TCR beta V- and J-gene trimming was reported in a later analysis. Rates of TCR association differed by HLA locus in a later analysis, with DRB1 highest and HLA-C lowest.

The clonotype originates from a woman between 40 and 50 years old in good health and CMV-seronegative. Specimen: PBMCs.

This CDR3 is CASSIDRAETQYF. CDR3 DNA sequence: TGTGCCAGCAGCATTGACAGGGCGGAGACCCAGTACTTC. This chain connects TRBV5-4 to TRBJ2-5, with 7 bases identical to TRBD1. With V trimmed by 4 bases and J by 5 bases, 5 bases remained unmatched. Germline assignment: CDR1 SGHNT and CDR2 YYREEE (reference sequence). The CDR3 is 13 residues long. The entire variable domain, with the rest obtained from reference TRBV5-4 and TRBJ2-5, is as follows: ETGVTQSPTHLIKTRGQQVTLRCSSQSGHNTVSWYQQALGQGPQFIFQYYREEENGRGNFPPRFSGLQFPNYSSELNVNALELDDSALYLCASSIDRAETQYFGPGTRLLVL.